This is a list of T cell receptor beta chains from one sample in a study of T-cell reconstitution after alpha-beta-depleted transplantation in children. TCRdb re-derived calls from the PCR reads in MiXCR, one entry per CDR3 protein. The sample includes 350,000 to 400,000 distinct CDR3 sequences, 10% to 15% seen only once; the top ten take about 4%. Sequenced material: PBMCs, taken from the stem cell graft. Receptors were obtained from a human donor who donated a stem cell graft to a child with Fanconi anemia. CDR3s include the opening cysteine and the closing phenylalanine or tryptophan. A D gene is named only where the DNA matches it firmly. Clone size is stated in some rows and not others, as once, few, many or a class when expanded.

D gene	clone size	J gene	V gene	CDR3 DNA	CDR3 protein
-	many	TRBJ2-2	TRBV10-3	TGTGCCATCAGTGAGGGGCCGGAGCTGTTTTTT	CAISEGPELFF
-	few	TRBJ1-1	TRBV29-1	TGCAGCGCTACGGGGGGGCGTGGAACTACTGAAGCTTTCTTT	CSATGGRGTTEAFF
TRBD1	few	TRBJ1-6	TRBV7-2	TGTGCCAGCAGCTTAGTAGGGACAGTGGGGGATTCACCCCTCCACTTT	CASSLVGTVGDSPLHF
-	many	TRBJ2-1	TRBV12-3/TRBV12-4	TGTGCCAGCAGCGAACGGCGAACGGGGGGCCTTGGTTTTGAGCAGTTCTTC	CASSERRTGGLGFEQFF
TRBD2	-	TRBJ2-2	TRBV7-2	TGTGCCAGCAGCTTAGGGCCCCGACGGGGGGGTAGTACCGGGGAGCTGTTTTTT	CASSLGPRRGGSTGELFF
-	-	TRBJ2-1	TRBV7-8	TGTGCCAGCAGCACCCGGGACACCGACGGGCAGTTCTTC	CASSTRDTDGQFF
TRBD1	many	TRBJ2-1	TRBV27	TGTGCCAGCAGTAATACAGGGGTCCCCTACAATGAGCAGTTCTTC	CASSNTGVPYNEQFF
TRBD1	-	TRBJ2-3	TRBV4-3	TGCGCCAGCAGCCCCGGGACAGGGGGCGCCGTGGGCACAGATACGCAGTATTTT	CASSPGTGGAVGTDTQYF
-	few	TRBJ2-2	TRBV11-2	TGTGCCAGCACTGGGCAGGGGGGCAACACCGGGGAGCTGTTTTTT	CASTGQGGNTGELFF
TRBD1	few	TRBJ1-2	TRBV25-1	TGTGCCAGCAGTGGCAGGGGGCGAGTCTATGGCTACACCTTC	CASSGRGRVYGYTF
-	few	TRBJ2-1	TRBV15	TGTGCCACCAGCAGAGGGATGGGCTCCGACTACAATGAGCAGTTCTTC	CATSRGMGSDYNEQFF
-	many	TRBJ2-3	TRBV6-1	TGTGCCAGCAGTGGGTTTCAGGGGTTTACAGATACGCAGTATTTT	CASSGFQGFTDTQYF
TRBD1	-	TRBJ2-1	TRBV6-2/TRBV6-3	TGTGCCAGCAGTGCTGACCAGGGGGCGACTGAGCAGTTCTTC	CASSADQGATEQFF
TRBD1	-	TRBJ2-2	TRBV12-3/TRBV12-4	TGTGCCAGCAGAACAGGGGGCATCGGGGAGCTGTTTTTT	CASRTGGIGELFF
TRBD1	-	TRBJ2-7	TRBV20-1	TGCTGTGCTGCTCGGGACAGCTCCTACGAGCAGTACTTC	CCAARDSSYEQYF
-	-	TRBJ2-1	TRBV9	TGTGCCAGCAGTACTTACGACAGCTACAATGAGCAGTTCTTC	CASSTYDSYNEQFF
-	once	TRBJ1-2	TRBV4-1	TGCGCCAGCAGCCAAGATGGCGGGGGCTATGGCTACACCTTC	CASSQDGGGYGYTF
-	many	TRBJ2-5	TRBV7-7	TGTGCTAGCAGCTTACTGAACCAAGAGACCCAGTACTTC	CASSLLNQETQYF